This TCR beta chain was retrieved from a study of blood T cell repertoires in COVID-19 (dated by TCRdb to 2018 to 2020). For the study in its entirety: Samples covering the acute and convalescent phases of COVID-19 were provided by collaborators in the United States, Italy and Spain. The material from the prospective study consisted of cDNA or gDNA derived from T cells, B-cell-depleted T cells, or PBMCs. Deeply sampled blood TCRbeta repertoires from subjects exposed to, actively infected with, or recovered from COVID-19 were included in the dataset. The repertoires were released in a freely available public database meant as a resource for research on the immune response to SARS-CoV-2. Samples were obtained from the ongoing ImmuneRACE study (first 160 participants) and from 1,254 subjects provided by 6 global collaborators. The sample metadata nearly always contained a de-identified subject ID, COVID-19 status, age in years and sex. Where available, HLA class I and class II types were taken from metadata supplied by the sample provider and were not determined by assay-based typing. Results and caveats for the whole study, not just this receptor: How much clinical and demographic metadata was included differed by source and by participant, and the metadata was provided uncurated.

The immunoSEQ Assay, a bias-controlled multiplex PCR, was used to amplify TCRbeta CDR3 regions from genomic DNA. On the study's bioinformatics: Nucleated cell counts per sample were estimated from amplification of reference gene primers within the assay. Sequence reads were collapsed and filtered to measure the absolute abundance of every unique TCRbeta CDR3 rearrangement. For each sample, productive Simpson clonality was calculated as the square root of Simpson's diversity index over productive rearrangements. TCRdb took over this immuneACCESS table, retaining in-frame rearrangements with V and J assigned. Such tables are incomplete; in checked studies, under half of the missing clones stem from an unresolved V gene, and the remainder is unexplained. That table supplies the V and J calls and clone size; D and trimming were determined from the DNA. For this sample the table gives around 95,000 clones, of which about nine tenths were detected only once. In total, the top ten clones hold around 5% of the sample.

Looking up the germline V gene yields CDR1 LGHNA and CDR2 YSLEER. Taken from cysteine to phenylalanine, the CDR3 has 17 residues. Of all the DNA, just the CDR3 is kept, 51 bases in frame from base 1. Unmatched junction bases come to 10, with V trimmed by 3 bases and J by 1 base. Collaborating institutions collected whole blood in K2EDTA tubes following their own protocols. Collaborator samples were shipped for TCRbeta analysis as frozen whole blood, isolated PBMCs, or DNA extracted from either sample type. As regards this clone: Its specific antigen is unknown. No much larger clone is present one base from it, and per-base qualities are unavailable.

Sequencing was done on a sample of peripheral blood. The origin of this receptor is a man in his fifties with acute or convalescent COVID-19. Recombination linked TRBV4-3 to TRBJ2-3, and TRBD1 aligns with 7 junction nucleotides. For the CDR3, the sequence is CASSQDEQGFGTDTQYF. The DNA sequence is TGCGCCAGCAGCCAGGACGAACAGGGGTTTGGCACAGATACGCAGTATTTT.